A single sample gave rise to the 22 T cell receptor beta chains below, sequenced in a study of T cells after yellow fever vaccination. TCRdb ran MiXCR on the 5' RACE reads and lists one entry per CDR3 protein. The table shows about 220,000 distinct CDR3 sequences, with about 3% occurring only once. Sample: CD4+ T cells sorted from PBMCs, taken 10 days after the yellow fever booster vaccination. These TCRs come from a man aged 18 to 29 who received the YFV17D yellow fever vaccine.

This clonotype occurred many times. This rearrangement joins TRBV12-3 or TRBV12-4 to TRBJ1-1; D remains unclear. CDR3 length: 13 amino acids. Trimming shortened V by 2 bases and J by 6 bases, and 10 bases separated the two germline ends. For the CDR3, the DNA is TGTGCCAGCAGTTTATCTCGAAACGCTGAAGCTTTCTTT. Translated, it gives CASSLSRNAEAFF.

This clonotype has at least ten counts. The chain recombines TRBV29-1 with TRBJ1-2; 7 nucleotides agree with TRBD1. V was clipped by 7 bases and J by 4 bases; unmatched bases: 18. The CDR3 loop spans 16 amino acids. Germline lookup yields CDR1 SQVTM and CDR2 ANQGSEA. CDR3 sequence (DNA): TGCAGCGCCGGACCTGAGGGGGCGCGTACGGGCTATGGCTACACCTTC. Its translation is CSAGPEGARTGYGYTF.

The rearrangement uses TRBV7-2 and TRBJ2-1; no definite D call. This CDR3 spans 13 amino acids. The V gene lost 3 bases and the J gene lost 8 bases, with 11 bases spanning the gap. The germline CDR1 and CDR2 sequences are SGHTA and FQGNSA. The CDR3 spells CASSFSVQDEQFF. The CDR3 coding sequence is TGTGCCAGCAGCTTCTCAGTTCAAGATGAGCAGTTCTTC.

This clonotype showed up many times. The CDR3 region is CASSQGQGGYNEQFF. The DNA for the CDR3 is TGCGCCAGCAGCCAGGGACAGGGTGGGTACAATGAGCAGTTCTTC. The chain has TRBV4-1 and TRBJ2-1, with 9 bases fitting TRBD1. Trimming cost V 3 bases and J 4 bases; bases outside gene matches: 4. The germline CDR1 and CDR2 sequences are MGHRA and YSYEKL. The CDR3 spans 15 residues.

This clonotype was observed many times. The chain uses TRBV5-1 and TRBJ2-3, with 8 bases fitting TRBD2. The CDR3 has 16 amino acids. J gave up 0 bases and V 0 bases, and 3 bases lay outside the gene matches. Per the germline V gene, CDR1 is SGHRS and CDR2 is YFSETQ. This CDR3 reads CASSLERGQSTDTQYF. For the CDR3, the DNA is TGCGCCAGCAGCTTGGAGCGGGGGCAAAGCACAGATACGCAGTATTTT.

The table lists this clonotype with many counts. J is TRBJ1-1 and V is TRBV30; D gene ambiguous. V lost 4 bases and J lost 11, with 17 bases in between. The germline V gene has CDR1 GTSNPN and CDR2 SVGIG (reference sequence). The CDR3 runs to 12 residues. CDR3 protein: CAWTSVAGLAFF. The DNA for the CDR3 is TGTGCCTGGACGAGCGTGGCAGGCTTGGCTTTCTTT.

This clonotype was counted many times. This chain links TRBV20-1 with TRBJ1-5; a weak D match, TRBD1 (5 bases). CDR1 is DFQATT and CDR2 is SNEGSKA in the germline V gene (reference sequence). The CDR3 runs 12 residues. V lost 3 bases, J lost 7 bases, and 10 bases lay in between. This CDR3 reads CSASGGLQPQHF. The CDR3 DNA follows: TGCAGTGCTAGTGGGGGACTACAGCCCCAGCATTTT.

This clonotype showed up many times. The rearrangement joins TRBV9 to TRBJ2-5; D is tentatively TRBD1 or TRBD2 (5 bases each). The germline CDR1 and CDR2 sequences are SGDLS and YYNGEE. The CDR3 consists of 15 residues. Trimming took off 4 bases at V and 2 bases at J, with 15 bases between the two ends. CDR3 DNA sequence: TGTGCCAGCAGCAAAAATGTCGAGGGGCAAGAGACCCAGTACTTC. Its protein product is CASSKNVEGQETQYF. The full variable domain, its missing parts supplied by reference TRBV9 and TRBJ2-5, is DSGVTQTPKHLITATGQRVTLRCSPRSGDLSVYWYQQSLDQGLQFLIQYYNGEERAKGNILERFSAQQFPDLHSELNLSSLELGDSALYFCASSKNVEGQETQYFGPGTRLLVL.

The table lists this clonotype with many counts. The genes are TRBV7-9 and TRBJ2-1; the D gene is possibly TRBD2 (7 bases). The CDR3 consists of 15 residues. CDR1 is SEHNR, CDR2 FQNEAQ, per germline (reference sequence). The V end lost 2 bases, the J end lost 6 bases, and 14 bases lay between the germline ends. DNA of the CDR3: TGTGCCAGCAGCTTAAGGATCCGGGGGGCCAATGAGCAGTTCTTC. This codes for CASSLRIRGANEQFF.

This clonotype was counted a few times. This rearrangement joins TRBV7-9 to TRBJ2-1; D call uncertain. The CDR3 covers 14 residues. Germline V gene data show CDR1 as SEHNR and CDR2 as FQNEAQ (reference sequence). The V end was cut by 5 bases, the J end by 5 bases, with 13 bases between. CDR3 nucleotides: TGTGCCAGCAGCCCTAGGACCCAGAACAATGAGCAGTTCTTC. It encodes CASSPRTQNNEQFF.

This clonotype was found a few times. The genes are TRBV3-1 and TRBJ2-7, with a tentative D call TRBD2 (5 bases). The CDR3 is made up of 14 amino acids. Trimming removed 0 bases from V and 5 bases from J, with 11 bases in between. Germline V gives CDR1 LGHDT, CDR2 YNNKEL (reference sequence). CDR3 protein: CASSQDRGWDEQYF. In nucleotides, the CDR3 is TGTGCCAGCAGCCAAGATAGAGGGTGGGACGAGCAGTACTTC.

This rearrangement joins TRBV20-1 to TRBJ2-1; 8 bases map to TRBD2. Germline trimming cut 2 bases from V and 4 bases from J; bases unmatched to any gene: 7. Germline V gene lookup returns CDR1 DFQATT and CDR2 SNEGSKA (reference sequence). The CDR3 covers 15 residues. This CDR3 reads CSARPGTSGYNEQFF. In DNA form, the CDR3 reads TGCAGTGCTAGACCCGGGACTAGTGGGTACAATGAGCAGTTCTTC.

This chain links TRBV12-3 or TRBV12-4 with TRBJ1-6, with D maybe TRBD1 (6 bases). The ends were cut back, 4 bases at V and 10 bases at J, with 14 bases in the middle. This CDR3 spans 14 amino acids. The CDR3 DNA reads TGTGCCAGCAGTTCATCCGGGACAAAATCACCCCTCCACTTT. Amino acids: CASSSSGTKSPLHF.

J is TRBJ1-1 and V is TRBV10-3; D is perhaps TRBD1 (5 bases). The CDR3 consists of 14 residues. Trimming removed 6 bases at V and 1 base at J, with 12 bases between. CDR1 is ENHRY, CDR2 SYGVKD, per germline. The DNA for the CDR3 is TGTGCCATCAGGATGGTGGGGCAGAACACTGAAGCTTTCTTT. Residues: CAIRMVGQNTEAFF.

This clonotype was picked up many times. The gene calls are TRBV28 and TRBJ2-7; D call uncertain. Trimming pared 7 bases from V and 6 bases from J, leaving 16 bases between. The CDR3 has 13 amino acids. Germline CDR1 is MDHEN and CDR2 is SYDVKM. The CDR3: CASTTDRAGEQYV. Written as DNA, the CDR3 is TGTGCCAGCACTACCGACCGGGCCGGCGAGCAGTACGTC.

The sample holds a few counts of this clonotype. The rearrangement joins TRBV5-5 to TRBJ1-1; D remains ambiguous. The CDR3 is made up of 15 amino acids. V was cut by 4 bases and J by 1 base, with 14 bases left in between. Germline loops: CDR1 SGHKS, CDR2 YYEKEE (reference sequence). The CDR3 DNA reads as TGTGCCAGCAGCCCGTTCATGCCGGGGAACACTGAAGCTTTCTTT. This sequence encodes CASSPFMPGNTEAFF.

This clonotype was picked up a small number of times. The chain combines TRBV12-3 or TRBV12-4 with TRBJ1-4; D unresolved. The V end lost 4 bases, the J end lost 8 bases, and 8 bases lay between the germline ends. CDR3 size: 12 residues. The CDR3 reads CASSYLGEKLFF. The CDR3 coding sequence is TGTGCCAGCAGTTACTTAGGGGAAAAACTGTTTTTT.

About this clonotype: A much bigger clone sits one base away, suggesting this may be a read error. This sequence joins TRBV5-8 and TRBJ2-1; D is unresolved. From germline, CDR1 is SGHTS and CDR2 YDEGEE. The CDR3 is 15 amino acids. The CDR3 region is CASSLAGGPYTEQFF. CDR3 DNA sequence: TGTGCCAGCAGCTTGGCTGGCGGACCCTACACTGAGCAGTTCTTC.

This clonotype was found many times. The gene calls are TRBV6-6 and TRBJ1-2, with D possibly being TRBD1 (6 bases). This CDR3 is built from 16 residues. The germline V and J ends were trimmed by 0 bases and 1 base, with 12 bases remaining between them. The germline gives CDR1 MNHNY, CDR2 SVGAGI (reference sequence). The CDR3 DNA reads as TGTGCCAGCAGTTACTCGGGCAGGGGAGTTAACTATGGCTACACCTTC. It codes for CASSYSGRGVNYGYTF.

This clonotype came up a few times. The genes are TRBV29-1 and TRBJ1-2, with 10 bases fitting TRBD1. CDR3 length: 19 amino acids. The V gene end was trimmed by 6 bases and the J gene end by 6 bases; junction bases not matched to a gene: 25. In germline, CDR1 is SQVTM, CDR2 ANQGSEA. In nucleotides, the CDR3 is TGCAGCGTCCTGCCCCCTTTCTCCGGGACAGGGGTCGTAGGGGATGGCTACACCTTC. It encodes CSVLPPFSGTGVVGDGYTF.

The J gene is TRBJ2-7, the V gene TRBV20-1, with TRBD2 as a possible D gene (6 bases). This CDR3 is built from 15 residues. Per germline, CDR1 DFQATT and CDR2 SNEGSKA (reference sequence). V was clipped by 0 bases and J by 2 bases, with 14 bases between them. CDR3 in amino acids: CSARDPGAGTYEQYF. Here the CDR3 DNA reads TGCAGTGCTAGAGACCCCGGTGCGGGGACCTACGAGCAGTACTTC.

A few counts support this clonotype. The chain has TRBV3-1 and TRBJ1-1; D ambiguous. The germline V gene encodes CDR1 LGHDT and CDR2 YNNKEL (reference sequence). Trimming cost V 3 bases and J 6 bases, with 11 bases left between them. The CDR3 loop spans 13 amino acids. In nucleotides, the CDR3 is TGTGCCAGCAGCCATGGATCACCCGCTGAAGCTTTCTTT. Encoded protein: CASSHGSPAEAFF. Drawing the rest from reference TRBV3-1 and TRBJ1-1, the complete variable domain is DTAVSQTPKYLVTQMGNDKSIKCEQNLGHDTMYWYKQDSKKFLKIMFSYNNKELIINETVPNRFSPKSPDKAHLNLHINSLELGDSAVYFCASSHGSPAEAFFGQGTRLTVV.